Following are 25 T cell receptor beta chains from one sample sequenced in a study of blood T cells in healthy people across ages. The second PCR ran about 6 to 11 cycles with a sample-barcoded 5' primer and J-beta primers. TCRdb passed the 5' RACE reads through MiXCR, listing each CDR3 protein once. The sample includes roughly 1,700,000 distinct CDR3 sequences, roughly 27% of them seen just once. Sequences were obtained from blood. These receptors all stem from a woman between 25 and 40 years old in good health.

This chain joins TRBV6-6 and TRBJ2-2; D ambiguous. Germline assignment: CDR1 MNHNY and CDR2 SVGAGI (reference sequence). The CDR3 length is 15 residues. V gave up 0 bases and J gave up 5 bases, with 10 bases separating them. CDR3 bases: TGTGCCAGCAGTTACTCGATGGTAGAGACCGGGGAGCTGTTTTTT. It is translated as CASSYSMVETGELFF.

In the case of this clonotype: This clone may be a read error of a much larger clone one base away. This chain's CDR3 is CAISEDGAGKDEQYF. The CDR3 DNA sequence: TGTGCCATCAGTGAGGACGGGGCAGGGAAGGACGAGCAGTACTTC. This rearrangement joins TRBV10-3 to TRBJ2-7; the D call may be TRBD1 or TRBD2 (5 bases each). With 2 bases removed from V and 5 bases from J, the gap between germline ends came to 16 bases. The V gene's germline CDR1 is ENHRY and CDR2 SYGVKD. This CDR3 is 15 amino acids long.

The V call is TRBV5-6, the J call TRBJ2-6; 12 bases are a match to TRBD1. The ends lost 4 bases at V and 4 bases at J; junction bases unmatched: 9. The CDR3 has 18 amino acids. CDR1 is SGHDT and CDR2 is YYEEEE in the germline V gene. CDR3 residues: CASSPGQGASRGANVLTF. In DNA, the CDR3 is TGTGCCAGCAGCCCGGGACAGGGGGCGTCAAGGGGGGCCAACGTCCTGACTTTC.

The genes are TRBV12-3 or TRBV12-4 and TRBJ2-7; no clear D gene. V gave up 0 bases and J gave up 2 bases, with 11 bases separating them. CDR3 length: 15 amino acids. The CDR3 here is CASSLARTFTYEQYF. Here the CDR3 DNA reads TGTGCCAGCAGTTTAGCCCGGACCTTTACCTACGAGCAGTACTTC.

The chain carries TRBV11-1 and TRBJ2-7; D remains ambiguous. The CDR3 has 12 residues. V was cut by 5 bases and J by 6 bases, with 11 bases left in between. Germline V gene lookup returns CDR1 SGHAT and CDR2 FQDESV (reference sequence). The CDR3 nucleotides are TGTGCCAGCAGCCGGTTGGGGTCCGAGCAGTACTTC. As protein: CASSRLGSEQYF.

Only a few counts were recorded for this clonotype. The chain has TRBV10-3 and TRBJ2-3; D is undetermined. The CDR3 covers 12 residues. Germline values: CDR1 ENHRY, CDR2 SYGVKD. The V end lost 4 bases, the J end lost 6 bases, and 8 bases lay between the germline ends. CDR3 in DNA: TGTGCCATCAGTGCTATGGGGGATACGCAGTATTTT. The encoded protein is CAISAMGDTQYF.

J is TRBJ1-5 and V is TRBV20-1; D remains unclear. The V end lost 3 bases, the J end lost 5 bases, and 8 bases lay between the germline ends. Germline assignment: CDR1 DFQATT and CDR2 SNEGSKA (reference sequence). The length of the CDR3 is 12 residues. DNA of the CDR3: TGCAGTGCTAGCCCCCAATATCAGCCCCAGCATTTT. Its protein product is CSASPQYQPQHF.

V gene TRBV12-3 or TRBV12-4 combines with J gene TRBJ2-1; D not resolved. The CDR3 extends over 13 amino acids. The V gene lost 6 bases and the J gene lost 9 bases, with 15 bases spanning the gap. This CDR3 is CASSPMRNSEQFF. Here the CDR3 DNA reads TGTGCCAGCAGCCCCATGAGGAACAGTGAGCAGTTCTTC.

V usage is TRBV2 and J usage is TRBJ1-2; 8 positions match TRBD1. Germline CDR1 and CDR2: SNHLY and FYNNEI. CDR3 length: 14 amino acids. The V and J ends lost 5 bases and 8 bases, in that order; junction bases with no gene match: 10. CDR3 bases: TGTGCCAGCAGTCAGGGACAGGCTTCCTTCGGCTACACCTTC. This codes for CASSQGQASFGYTF.

This clonotype has just a few counts. The gene calls are TRBV20-1 and TRBJ2-5, with 11 nucleotides matching TRBD2. This CDR3 is built from 15 residues. Germline V lookup: CDR1 DFQATT, CDR2 SNEGSKA (reference sequence). V shed 4 bases and J 2 bases; nucleotides not matched to a gene: 6. The CDR3 bases are TGCAGTGCTAAAGGGGGGACTAGCGGTCAAGAGACCCAGTACTTC. The encoded protein is CSAKGGTSGQETQYF.

The table lists this clonotype with a few counts. J is TRBJ2-3 and V is TRBV7-2, with a possible D match to TRBD2 (6 bases). Trimming left V 1 base short and J 1 base short, with 12 bases between. Germline V gene data show CDR1 as SGHTA and CDR2 as FQGNSA. The CDR3 loop spans 16 amino acids. The CDR3 is CASSLGFWGGTDTQYF. CDR3 bases: TGTGCCAGCAGCTTAGGGTTTTGGGGGGGCACAGATACGCAGTATTTT.

The chain employs TRBV4-3 and TRBJ2-3; the match to TRBD2 covers 9 bases. This CDR3 comprises 18 residues. CDR1 LGHNA and CDR2 YSLEER come from the germline V gene. After removal of 4 bases from V and 0 bases from J, the junction contained 11 bases not matched to a gene. The CDR3 spells CASSRGTAAGGSTDTQYF. The CDR3 DNA reads TGCGCCAGCAGCCGTGGCACAGCGGCGGGGGGGAGCACAGATACGCAGTATTTT.

A few counts support this clonotype. The chain recombines TRBV5-1 with TRBJ1-5; the match to TRBD1 covers 7 bases. With V trimmed by 4 bases and J by 4 bases, 5 bases remained unmatched. The CDR3 sequence is 14 residues long. Germline CDR1 SGHRS, CDR2 YFSETQ. CDR3 sequence (DNA): TGCGCCAGCAGCCAGGGGACAGAAAATCAGCCCCAGCATTTT. Residues: CASSQGTENQPQHF.

The chain joins TRBV4-1 to TRBJ2-3, with D perhaps matching TRBD2 (5 bases). Germline V gene sequence: CDR1 MGHRA, CDR2 YSYEKL. There are 14 residues in the CDR3. Trimming cost V 0 bases and J 2 bases, with 6 bases left between them. The CDR3 sequence: CASSQDDYTDTQYF. In DNA, the CDR3 is TGCGCCAGCAGCCAAGATGACTACACAGATACGCAGTATTTT.

The sample holds many counts of this clonotype. CDR3 nucleotides: TGTGCCAGCAGCCCCCTAGCGGGAGGGAACAATGAGCAGTTCTTC. Residues: CASSPLAGGNNEQFF. The chain has TRBV27 and TRBJ2-1; 12 positions match TRBD2. CDR1 is MNHEY and CDR2 is SMNVEV in the germline V gene (reference sequence). V was pared by 6 bases and J by 5 bases, with 5 bases of the junction left unmatched. The CDR3 is made up of 15 amino acids.

The sample holds a few counts of this clonotype. A read error may explain this, as a much larger clone is one base away. This sequence joins TRBV25-1 and TRBJ2-5; 12 nucleotides line up with TRBD1. Germline-derived CDR1 and CDR2 are MGHDK and SYGVNS. The CDR3 consists of 16 residues. The J segment lost 11 bases and the V segment lost 2 bases, leaving 12 bases of the junction unmatched. CDR3 region: CASSERLGTGGHEQYF. Written as DNA, the CDR3 is TGTGCCAGCAGTGAACGTTTGGGGACAGGGGGCCATGAGCAGTACTTC.

This clonotype was observed a few times. The chain employs TRBV28 and TRBJ1-5, with 11 bases that match TRBD1. V shed 3 bases, J shed 7 bases, and the junction held 5 bases outside the gene matches. Germline V gene lookup returns CDR1 MDHEN and CDR2 SYDVKM. The CDR3 totals 15 residues. The chain's CDR3 is CASSFHGTGGQPQHF. CDR3 in DNA: TGTGCCAGCAGTTTTCACGGGACAGGGGGACAGCCCCAGCATTTT.

This clonotype was seen a handful of times. The V gene is TRBV28, the J gene TRBJ2-6; D gene ambiguous. CDR1 MDHEN and CDR2 SYDVKM come from the germline V gene. The CDR3 is 13 residues long. The V and J ends lost 8 bases and 2 bases respectively, with 7 bases between them. The CDR3 reads CASHRTGANVLTF. In nucleotides, the CDR3 is TGTGCCAGCCACCGGACTGGGGCCAACGTCCTGACTTTC.

The gene calls are TRBV24-1 and TRBJ2-5, with D tentatively TRBD1 or TRBD2 (5 bases each). Trimming shortened V by 4 bases and J by 2 bases, and 10 bases separated the two germline ends. Germline values: CDR1 KGHDR, CDR2 SFDVKD. This CDR3 is 14 amino acids long. In DNA, the CDR3 is TGTGCCACCAGTGACCCGGGACGGCAAGAGACCCAGTACTTC. Translating it yields CATSDPGRQETQYF.

The CDR3 DNA is TGCGCCAGCAGCCCCGCGGGGGGGCCGGCCACCGGGGAGCTGTTTTTT. Translation: CASSPAGGPATGELFF. The chain recombines TRBV5-1 with TRBJ2-2; 9 bases fit TRBD2. After removal of 4 bases from V and 4 bases from J, the junction contained 8 bases not matched to a gene. There are 16 residues in the CDR3. Per the germline V gene, CDR1 is SGHRS and CDR2 is YFSETQ.

The V call is TRBV4-1, the J call TRBJ1-4, with D uncertain. Germline V lookup: CDR1 MGHRA, CDR2 YSYEKL. V lost 1 base and J 14 bases, leaving 14 bases between the germline ends. The CDR3 runs 13 residues. The CDR3 loop reads CASSQGVSRPLFF. The CDR3 nucleotides are TGCGCCAGCAGCCAAGGTGTTTCGCGACCGCTGTTTTTT.

With regard to this clonotype: Germline is not matched at one junction end, which may reflect a read error. V and J are TRBV5-5 and TRBJ2-6; D might be TRBD1 (5 bases). CDR1 and CDR2 (germline): SGHKS, YYEKEE (reference sequence). The CDR3 is 16 residues long. CDR3 amino acids: CASSLGAGSGTNVLTF. In nucleotides, the CDR3 is TGTGCCAGCAGCTTGGGGGCAGGGTCTGGGACCAACGTCCTGACTTTC.

This clonotype has only a few counts. A junction end diverges from the germline sequence, so it may reflect a read error. This chain joins TRBV7-2 and TRBJ2-5; TRBD2 matches at 10 bases. CDR3 length equals 14 residues. The germline CDR1 and CDR2 sequences are SGHTA and FQGNSA. As DNA, the CDR3 is TGTGCCATCAGCTCGGCTAGCGGGAGTGGCTCGCAGTACTTC. It encodes CAISSASGSGSQYF.

Only a few counts were recorded for this clonotype. This chain links TRBV20-1 with TRBJ1-1; tentatively, D is TRBD1 (5 bases). The CDR3 totals 15 residues. The V and J ends lost 6 bases and 4 bases respectively, with 21 bases between them. Germline CDR1 DFQATT, CDR2 SNEGSKA (reference sequence). The CDR3 spells CSAQQDSGGSTEAFF. CDR3 nucleotide sequence: TGCAGTGCGCAACAGGATTCCGGGGGGAGCACTGAAGCTTTCTTT.

V and J are TRBV7-9 and TRBJ1-6; a weak D match, TRBD1 (5 bases). Germline V gives CDR1 SEHNR, CDR2 FQNEAQ (reference sequence). The CDR3 loop spans 14 amino acids. V gave up 5 bases and J gave up 6 bases, with 11 bases separating them. The CDR3 region is CASSREGSNSPLHF. For the CDR3, the DNA is TGTGCCAGCAGCAGGGAGGGGAGTAATTCACCCCTCCACTTT.